There are a few counts of the clone carrying this TCR beta chain. The sorted Tregs were CD4+CD25+CD127-/low cells. TCRdb re-analysed the 5' RACE reads in MiXCR, keeping a single row per CDR3 protein. The table lists approximately 60,000 distinct CDR3 sequences, 26% of them singletons. The sample was tumor-infiltrating Tregs sorted from the breast tumor. This sequence was found in a female donor with breast cancer.

The CDR3 DNA reads TGTGCCAGCAGCCAACCCGGACTAGCGGGATGGTACGAGCAGTACTTC. It yields the protein CASSQPGLAGWYEQYF. The gene calls are TRBV7-9 and TRBJ2-7; 12 bases are a match to TRBD2. The germline gives CDR1 SEHNR, CDR2 FQNEAQ (reference sequence). V was clipped by 5 bases and J by 4 bases; unmatched bases: 9. CDR3 length: 16 residues.